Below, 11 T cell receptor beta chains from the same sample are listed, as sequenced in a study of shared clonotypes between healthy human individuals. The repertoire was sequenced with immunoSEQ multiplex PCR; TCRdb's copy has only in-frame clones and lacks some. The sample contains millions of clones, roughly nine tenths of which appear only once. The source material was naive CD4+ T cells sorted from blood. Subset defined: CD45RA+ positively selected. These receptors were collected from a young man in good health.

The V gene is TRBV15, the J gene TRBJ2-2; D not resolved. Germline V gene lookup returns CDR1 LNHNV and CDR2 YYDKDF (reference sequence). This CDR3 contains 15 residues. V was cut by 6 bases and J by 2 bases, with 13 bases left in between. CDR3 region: CATRGNAPNTGELFF. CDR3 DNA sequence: TGTGCCACCAGGGGGAATGCCCCCAACACCGGGGAGCTGTTTTTT.

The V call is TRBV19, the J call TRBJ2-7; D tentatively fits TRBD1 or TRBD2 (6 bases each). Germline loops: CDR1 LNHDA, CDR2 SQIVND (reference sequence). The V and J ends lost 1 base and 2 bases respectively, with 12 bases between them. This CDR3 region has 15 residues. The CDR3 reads CASSIVGGDTYEQYF. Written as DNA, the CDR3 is TGTGCCAGTAGTATAGTTGGAGGGGACACCTACGAGCAGTACTTC.

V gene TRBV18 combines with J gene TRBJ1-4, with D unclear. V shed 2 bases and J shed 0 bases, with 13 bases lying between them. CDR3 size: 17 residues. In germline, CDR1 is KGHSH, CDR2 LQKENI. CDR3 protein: CASSPLAPGSTNEKLFF. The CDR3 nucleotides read TGTGCCAGCTCACCATTAGCCCCCGGGTCAACTAATGAAAAACTGTTTTTT.

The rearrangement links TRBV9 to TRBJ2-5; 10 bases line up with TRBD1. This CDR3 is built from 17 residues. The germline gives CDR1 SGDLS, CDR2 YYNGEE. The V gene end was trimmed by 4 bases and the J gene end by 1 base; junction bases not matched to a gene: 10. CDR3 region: CASSMGQGIWAQETQYF. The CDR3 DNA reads TGTGCCAGCAGCATGGGACAGGGGATTTGGGCCCAAGAGACCCAGTACTTC.

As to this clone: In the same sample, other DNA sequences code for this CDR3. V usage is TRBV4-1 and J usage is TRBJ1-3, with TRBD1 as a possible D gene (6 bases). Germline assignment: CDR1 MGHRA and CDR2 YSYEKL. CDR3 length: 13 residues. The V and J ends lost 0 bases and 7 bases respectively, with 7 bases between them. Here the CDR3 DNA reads TGCGCCAGCAGCCAAGATAGGGGGAACACCATATATTTT. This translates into CASSQDRGNTIYF.

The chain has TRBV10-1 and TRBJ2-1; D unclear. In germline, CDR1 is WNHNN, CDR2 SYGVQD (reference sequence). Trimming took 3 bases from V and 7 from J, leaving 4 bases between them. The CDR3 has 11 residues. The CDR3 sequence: CASSDRNEQFF. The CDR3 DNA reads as TGCGCCAGCAGTGACCGGAATGAGCAGTTCTTC.

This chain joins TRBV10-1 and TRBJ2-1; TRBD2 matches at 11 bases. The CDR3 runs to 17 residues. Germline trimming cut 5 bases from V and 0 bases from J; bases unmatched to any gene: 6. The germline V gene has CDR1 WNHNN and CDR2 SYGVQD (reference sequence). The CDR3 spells CASSPGTSGSSYNEQFF. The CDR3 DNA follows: TGCGCCAGCAGTCCCGGGACTAGCGGAAGCTCCTACAATGAGCAGTTCTTC.

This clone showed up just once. CDR3 sequence reads: CASSRGQNYEQYF. CDR3 DNA: TGTGCCAGCAGCCGGGGACAGAACTACGAGCAGTACTTC. V usage is TRBV11-3 and J usage is TRBJ2-7, with 7 bases matching TRBD1. CDR1 SGHNT and CDR2 YENEEA come from the germline V gene. The trim removed 5 bases at V and 3 bases at J, leaving 4 bases unmatched. The CDR3 is 13 amino acids.

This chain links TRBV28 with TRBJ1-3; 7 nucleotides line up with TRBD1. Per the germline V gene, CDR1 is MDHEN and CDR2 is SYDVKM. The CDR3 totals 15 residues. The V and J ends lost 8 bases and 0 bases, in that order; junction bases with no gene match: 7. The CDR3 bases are TGTGCCAGCCTATCCGGGACAGTCTCTGGAAACACCATATATTTT. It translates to CASLSGTVSGNTIYF. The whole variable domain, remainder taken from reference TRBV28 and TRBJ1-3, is DVKVTQSSRYLVKRTGEKVFLECVQDMDHENMFWYRQDPGLGLRLIYFSYDVKMKEKGDIPEGYSVSREKKERFSLILESASTNQTSMYLCASLSGTVSGNTIYFGEGSWLTVV.

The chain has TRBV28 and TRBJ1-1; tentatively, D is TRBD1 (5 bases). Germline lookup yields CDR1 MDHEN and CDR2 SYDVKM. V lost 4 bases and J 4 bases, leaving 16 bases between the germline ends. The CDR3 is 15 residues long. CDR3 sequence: CASSSMWGASTEAFF. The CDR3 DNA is TGTGCCAGCAGTTCGATGTGGGGCGCATCCACTGAAGCTTTCTTT. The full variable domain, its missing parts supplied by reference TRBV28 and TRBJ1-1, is DVKVTQSSRYLVKRTGEKVFLECVQDMDHENMFWYRQDPGLGLRLIYFSYDVKMKEKGDIPEGYSVSREKKERFSLILESASTNQTSMYLCASSSMWGASTEAFFGQGTRLTVV.

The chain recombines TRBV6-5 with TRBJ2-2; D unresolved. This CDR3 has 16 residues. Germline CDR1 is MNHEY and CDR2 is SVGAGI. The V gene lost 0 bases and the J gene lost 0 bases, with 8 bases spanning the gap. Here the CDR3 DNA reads TGTGCCAGCAGTTACTCCGGGTGGGCGAACACCGGGGAGCTGTTTTTT. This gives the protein CASSYSGWANTGELFF.